This T cell receptor beta chain stems from a study of cytomegalovirus exposure and HLA in healthy donors. Study as a whole: Previous work identified roughly 120 million unique TCR beta sequences from around 200 million T cells. Inside one of the first data releases sat some 93 million unique TCRs taken from HLA-typed donors.

General observations from the study: Among TCR sequences, most were rare, though some public TCRs appeared in many donors.

The study ran its PCR with 60 Vbeta and 13 Jbeta primers. The table came from immunoSEQ multiplex PCR; TCRdb's copy has only in-frame clones and leaves some out. There are around 91,000 clones in the sample; around 59% occur only once, and roughly 2.1% lies in the top ten. The ends were cut back, 2 bases at V and 5 bases at J, with 12 bases in the middle. CDR1 is LGHNA, CDR2 YNFKEQ, per germline. The CDR3 has 14 amino acids. With regard to this clone: Its matching antigen is unknown.

These donors counted as nominally healthy when sampled, but unrecorded immune exposures were likely. The rearrangement joins TRBV4-2 to TRBJ2-5; a possible D gene is TRBD2 (6 bases). This receptor was taken from a human donor in good health. Material: PBMCs. The CDR3 DNA sequence: TGTGCCAGCAGCCAAATTGGAGGGAGGGAGACCCAGTACTTC. Amino acid sequence: CASSQIGGRETQYF.